This T cell receptor beta chain was recovered during a study of breast tumors, draining lymph nodes, adjacent tissues. Study observations and caveats: Data fit most tumor T cells coming from lymph node, expanding in tumor. Tumor repertoires ranked between lymph nodes and nontumor tissue in diversity, with V and J gene preferences.

TCRdb re-analysed the multiplex PCR reads in MiXCR, keeping a single row per CDR3 protein. Among 12,000 to 15,000 distinct CDR3 sequences, around 52% were seen once, and the ten largest hold over 30%. With 7 bases removed from V and 5 bases from J, the gap between germline ends came to 12 bases. CDR1 SNHLY and CDR2 FYNNEI come from the germline V gene. The CDR3 contains 12 residues. This clonotype was recorded only once. Its antigen is still unknown. The specimen was tumor-adjacent breast tissue. This TCR came from a female donor with breast cancer. Some clones in this sample may be carry-over from other donors' samples. The chain employs TRBV2 and TRBJ2-7; D is possibly TRBD1 or TRBD2 (6 bases each). CDR3 region: CASIGGGDEQYF. CDR3 DNA: TGTGCCAGCATCGGAGGGGGAGACGAGCAGTACTTC.